Below, 14 T cell receptor beta chains from the same sample are listed, as sequenced in a study of blood T cell repertoires in COVID-19 (dated by TCRdb to 2018 to 2021). Libraries were built with the immunoSEQ multiplex PCR assay. Held by TCRdb, this immuneACCESS table contains in-frame sequences only and omits some clones. Under half of the omission traces to an unresolved V gene where checked; the cause of the rest is unknown. The sample records hundreds of thousands of clones, 82% of which are singletons. The ten top clones hold around an eighth of the sample. The specimen was peripheral blood. Receptor source: a woman between 55 and 75 years old with active or convalescent COVID-19.

The rearrangement joins TRBV19 to TRBJ2-3; perhaps TRBD2 as D (7 bases). The germline V gene has CDR1 LNHDA and CDR2 SQIVND (reference sequence). The CDR3 is made up of 18 amino acids. Trimming removed 1 base from V and 3 bases from J, with 20 bases in between. The CDR3 reads CASSIGPRGAVRTDTQYF. For the CDR3, the DNA is TGTGCCAGTAGTATAGGCCCTCGGGGGGCGGTGAGGACAGATACGCAGTATTTT.

By its share, this clone is medium-sized. The chain couples TRBV4-1 to TRBJ2-2; a possible D gene is TRBD1 (5 bases). In germline, CDR1 is MGHRA, CDR2 YSYEKL. The CDR3 covers 16 residues. Trimming stripped 1 base from V and 4 bases from J, with 13 bases between. For the CDR3, the DNA is TGCGCCAGCAGCCAAGCAAATATGGGGCTCACCGGGGAGCTGTTTTTT. This encodes CASSQANMGLTGELFF.

The CDR3 DNA reads TGTGCCAGCAGCCCAAGACAGGGGCCAGAAAAACTGTTTTTT. Translating it yields CASSPRQGPEKLFF. The rearrangement uses TRBV9 and TRBJ1-4; TRBD1 aligns across 8 bases. Germline V lookup: CDR1 SGDLS, CDR2 YYNGEE. The CDR3 contains 14 residues. V shed 4 bases and J 8 bases; nucleotides not matched to a gene: 7.

The chain couples TRBV12-3 or TRBV12-4 to TRBJ1-1, with no clear D. The V gene lost 7 bases and the J gene lost 9 bases, with 18 bases spanning the gap. The CDR3 covers 13 residues. The CDR3 region is CASTLNGPRKAFF. CDR3 DNA: TGTGCCAGCACCTTGAATGGGCCCCGAAAAGCTTTCTTT.

The CDR3 is CASTVETGNYGYTF. CDR3 DNA: TGTGCCAGCACAGTGGAGACAGGGAACTATGGCTACACCTTC. The chain combines TRBV2 with TRBJ1-2, with TRBD1 matching 7 bases. Per the germline V gene, CDR1 is SNHLY and CDR2 is FYNNEI. There are 14 residues in the CDR3. V lost 7 bases, J lost 2 bases, and 7 bases stayed unmatched.

The genes are TRBV5-6 and TRBJ2-3, with 9 nucleotides matching TRBD2. V was clipped by 0 bases and J by 1 base; unmatched bases: 6. The CDR3 has 17 residues. CDR1 is SGHDT, CDR2 YYEEEE, per germline. CDR3 DNA sequence: TGTGCCAGCAGCTTGGTTCTAGCGGGGAGCCGCACAGATACGCAGTATTTT. It specifies CASSLVLAGSRTDTQYF.

The chain carries TRBV27 and TRBJ1-1, with D possibly matching TRBD1 (6 bases). The CDR3 has 14 residues. V lost 5 bases and J 4 bases, leaving 14 bases between the germline ends. Germline V lookup: CDR1 MNHEY, CDR2 SMNVEV (reference sequence). CDR3 loop: CASSADRTSTEAFF. CDR3 nucleotide sequence: TGTGCCAGCAGTGCCGACAGGACCTCCACTGAAGCTTTCTTT.

In this sample, this clone turned up a few times. The V call is TRBV3-1 (or the pseudogene TRBV3-2), the J call TRBJ1-2, with 11 positions matching TRBD1. The germline gives CDR1 LGHDT, CDR2 YNNKEL (reference sequence). J lost 2 bases, V lost 4 bases, and 0 bases had no gene match. The CDR3 sequence is 14 residues long. The CDR3 DNA reads as TGTGCCAGCAGCCGGACAGGGGGCAACTATGGCTACACCTTC. Protein sequence: CASSRTGGNYGYTF.

CDR3 region: CASSLAGVGGNTIYF. The CDR3 nucleotides read TGTGCCAGCAGCCTCGCCGGGGTTGGTGGAAACACCATATATTTT. The chain combines TRBV27 with TRBJ1-3; D unresolved. This CDR3 is 15 amino acids long. Germline V gene data show CDR1 as MNHEY and CDR2 as SMNVEV (reference sequence). V was shortened by 6 bases and J by 3 bases, with 15 bases between the two germline ends.

This clone was seen a handful of times. This sequence joins TRBV7-9 and TRBJ2-7, with TRBD2 matching 9 bases. CDR1 and CDR2 from the germline V gene are SEHNR and FQNEAQ (reference sequence). This CDR3 spans 17 amino acids. After removal of 1 base from V and 5 bases from J, the junction contained 12 bases not matched to a gene. DNA for the CDR3: TGTGCCAGCAGCTTAGACCTACGGGCGGGGGGGCTCGACGAGCAGTACTTC. Amino acid sequence: CASSLDLRAGGLDEQYF.

The chain employs TRBV6-1 and TRBJ2-7; TRBD2 aligns across 8 bases. The CDR3 is made up of 15 amino acids. The germline gives CDR1 MNHNS, CDR2 SASEGT. J gave up 5 bases and V 6 bases, and 12 bases lay outside the gene matches. CDR3 loop: CASSLDPGLAHEQYF. In DNA form, the CDR3 reads TGTGCCAGCAGCCTAGACCCCGGACTAGCCCACGAGCAGTACTTC.

The chain is built from TRBV5-1 and TRBJ2-5; 11 bases map to TRBD1. V lost 4 bases and J lost 5; bases outside the gene matches: 7. Germline CDR1 is SGHRS and CDR2 is YFSETQ. The CDR3 runs 15 residues. In DNA form, the CDR3 reads TGCGCCAGCAGCCAATCCGGGACAGGGGGGGAGACCCAGTACTTC. This sequence encodes CASSQSGTGGETQYF.

In this sample, this clone turned up once. The same CDR3 can be traced to other DNA sequences in this sample. The V and J genes are TRBV11-2 and TRBJ2-3, with 8 bases matching TRBD1. V trimming: 1 base; J trimming: 0 bases; junction bases outside the gene matches: 3. Per the germline V gene, CDR1 is SGHAT and CDR2 is FQNNGV. The CDR3 covers 16 residues. The DNA of the CDR3 is TGTGCCAGCAGCTTAGTAGGACAGGGTAGCACAGATACGCAGTATTTT. Translation: CASSLVGQGSTDTQYF.

The chain links TRBV5-1 to TRBJ1-2, with TRBD1 identical over 9 bases. This CDR3 is 16 amino acids long. Germline loops: CDR1 SGHRS, CDR2 YFSETQ. Germline trimming cut 5 bases from V and 0 bases from J; bases unmatched to any gene: 8. The CDR3 DNA sequence: TGCGCCAGCAGTACGACAGGGGGTTCACCTAACTATGGCTACACCTTC. Protein: CASSTTGGSPNYGYTF.